This T cell receptor beta chain came from a study of blood T cell repertoires in COVID-19. The assay was immunoSEQ multiplex PCR, and TCRdb's table has in-frame clones only and misses some. In the table there are 140,000 to 150,000 clones, around 86% of which are singletons. Trimming took 4 bases from V and 0 from J; bases not matched to a gene: 5. CDR1 and CDR2 from the germline V gene are SEHNR and FQNEAQ (reference sequence). This CDR3 has 16 residues. This clone was seen only a few times. The sample comprised peripheral blood. The sequence came from a man older than 75 with acute or convalescent COVID-19. The rearrangement uses TRBV7-9 and TRBJ2-2; 7 bases agree with TRBD2. CDR3 sequence (DNA): TGTGCCAGCAGCTCAAAAAGCGGGACGAACACCGGGGAGCTGTTTTTT. As protein: CASSSKSGTNTGELFF.